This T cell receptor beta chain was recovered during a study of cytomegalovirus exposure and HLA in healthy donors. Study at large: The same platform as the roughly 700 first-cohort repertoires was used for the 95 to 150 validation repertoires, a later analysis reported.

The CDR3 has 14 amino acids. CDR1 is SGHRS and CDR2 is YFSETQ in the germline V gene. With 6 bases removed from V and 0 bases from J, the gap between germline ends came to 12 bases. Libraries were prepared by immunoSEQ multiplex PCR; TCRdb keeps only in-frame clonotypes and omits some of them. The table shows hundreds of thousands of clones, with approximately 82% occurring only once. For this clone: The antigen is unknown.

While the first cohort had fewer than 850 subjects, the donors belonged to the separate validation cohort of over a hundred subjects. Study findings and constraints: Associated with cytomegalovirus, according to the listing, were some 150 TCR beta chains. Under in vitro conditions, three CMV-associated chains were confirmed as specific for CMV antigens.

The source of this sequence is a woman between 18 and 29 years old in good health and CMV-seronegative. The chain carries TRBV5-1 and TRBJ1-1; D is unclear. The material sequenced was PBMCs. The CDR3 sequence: CASTETDMNTEAFF. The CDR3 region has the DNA TGCGCCAGCACCGAGACCGACATGAACACTGAAGCTTTCTTT.